This note documents a single TCR beta chain sequence. Its antigen specificity is not known. Per-base qualities were not stored, and no clone one base away is much larger. This entry is derived from a study of blood T cell repertoires in COVID-19 (TCRdb year 2020). Some background on the complete study: Samples from collaborators originated in the United States, Italy and Spain and spanned both the acute and convalescent phases of COVID-19. The repertoires were released in a freely available public database meant as a resource for research on the immune response to SARS-CoV-2. The material from the prospective study consisted of cDNA or gDNA derived from T cells, B-cell-depleted T cells, or PBMCs. Where available, HLA class I and class II types were obtained from metadata supplied by the sample provider rather than from assay-based typing. The sample metadata nearly always contained a de-identified subject ID, COVID-19 status, age in years and sex. Deeply sampled blood TCRbeta repertoires from subjects exposed to, actively infected with, or recovered from COVID-19 were included in the dataset. The samples were drawn from two sources: the first 160 participants of the ongoing ImmuneRACE study, and 1,200 or so subjects contributed by 6 global collaborators. General conclusions and limits of the study: How much clinical and demographic metadata was included differed by source and by participant, and the metadata was provided uncurated.

The collaborating institutions used their own protocols to collect whole blood in K2EDTA tubes. Collaborator samples were shipped for TCRbeta analysis as frozen whole blood, isolated PBMCs, or DNA extracted from either sample type. The germline V gene sets CDR1 to KGHSH and CDR2 to LQKENI. The CDR3 numbers 15 residues from cysteine through phenylalanine. The read is trimmed to its CDR3 DNA, 45 bases read in frame from base 1. From V the trimming removes 4 bases and from J it removes 0 bases, while the gene matches leave 5 bases of the junction unaccounted for. The immunoSEQ Assay, a bias-controlled multiplex PCR, was used to amplify TCRbeta CDR3 regions from genomic DNA. Per the source publication's procedure: Nucleated cell counts per sample were estimated from amplification of reference gene primers within the assay. To quantify the absolute abundance of each unique TCRbeta CDR3 rearrangement, sequence reads were collapsed and filtered. Productive Simpson clonality was computed per sample as the square root of Simpson's diversity index over productive rearrangements. This immuneACCESS table, as held by TCRdb, lists in-frame sequences with V and J called but not all clones. Of the missing ones, under half trace to an unresolved V gene in checked studies; the others have no known cause. V and J calls and clone size are as listed in that table; D and trimming were resolved from the DNA. Here the sample has tens of thousands of clones; 80% to 85% occur a single time. Of the sample, less than 15% is held by the ten largest clones.

The sequenced sample was peripheral blood. The origin of this receptor is a human donor with acute or convalescent COVID-19. The donor label of this sample is uncertain. Recombination connected TRBV18 to TRBJ1-1, with 7 junctional bases fitting TRBD1. The DNA reads as follows: TGTGCCAGCTCACGCAGGGGGTCCATGAACACTGAAGCTTTCTTT. Translated, it gives CASSRRGSMNTEAFF.